These 4 T cell receptor beta chains were all obtained from the same sample, sequenced in a study of shared clonotypes between healthy human individuals. Profiled with immunoSEQ multiplex PCR; TCRdb holds only in-frame clones, not every one. The repertoire consists of approximately 2.3 million clones, with 93% occurring once and the leading ten covering about 0.41%. The material sequenced was naive CD4+ T cells from PBMCs. Subset here: CD45RA+ positively selected. Receptors originate from a young man in good health. Some clones in this sample may be carry-over from other donors' samples.

J is TRBJ1-2 and V is TRBV27; 12 nucleotides agree with TRBD1. The CDR3 has 14 amino acids. The germline gives CDR1 MNHEY, CDR2 SMNVEV (reference sequence). Trimming cost V 5 bases and J 6 bases; bases outside gene matches: 4. CDR3 sequence reads: CASSPWDRGHGYTF. CDR3 nucleotides: TGTGCCAGCAGTCCCTGGGACAGGGGGCATGGCTACACCTTC.

This rearrangement joins TRBV21-1 to TRBJ1-2; the table calls TRBD1, which could not be checked here. TRBV21-1 is labeled a pseudogene. This CDR3 has 15 residues. In nucleotides, the CDR3 is TGTGCCAGCAGCAAAGCCGACAGGGAGAGGCATGGCTACACCTTC. Its translation is CASSKADRERHGYTF.

In its sample, this clone was seen once. The V gene is TRBV9, the J gene TRBJ2-3; TRBD2 aligns across 9 bases. CDR3 length: 16 amino acids. V was clipped by 0 bases and J by 2 bases; unmatched bases: 4. Germline V gene lookup returns CDR1 SGDLS and CDR2 YYNGEE. The CDR3 is CASSVEGGRATDTQYF. The CDR3 DNA is TGTGCCAGCAGCGTAGAAGGCGGGAGGGCCACAGATACGCAGTATTTT.

This chain links TRBV28 with TRBJ1-1; the match to TRBD1 covers 8 bases. The germline gives CDR1 MDHEN, CDR2 SYDVKM. V lost 8 bases to trimming and J lost 5 bases; unmatched junction nucleotides: 7. The length of the CDR3 is 13 residues. The CDR3 sequence is CASATDRATEAFF. The CDR3, as DNA: TGTGCCAGCGCAACGGACAGGGCGACTGAAGCTTTCTTT.